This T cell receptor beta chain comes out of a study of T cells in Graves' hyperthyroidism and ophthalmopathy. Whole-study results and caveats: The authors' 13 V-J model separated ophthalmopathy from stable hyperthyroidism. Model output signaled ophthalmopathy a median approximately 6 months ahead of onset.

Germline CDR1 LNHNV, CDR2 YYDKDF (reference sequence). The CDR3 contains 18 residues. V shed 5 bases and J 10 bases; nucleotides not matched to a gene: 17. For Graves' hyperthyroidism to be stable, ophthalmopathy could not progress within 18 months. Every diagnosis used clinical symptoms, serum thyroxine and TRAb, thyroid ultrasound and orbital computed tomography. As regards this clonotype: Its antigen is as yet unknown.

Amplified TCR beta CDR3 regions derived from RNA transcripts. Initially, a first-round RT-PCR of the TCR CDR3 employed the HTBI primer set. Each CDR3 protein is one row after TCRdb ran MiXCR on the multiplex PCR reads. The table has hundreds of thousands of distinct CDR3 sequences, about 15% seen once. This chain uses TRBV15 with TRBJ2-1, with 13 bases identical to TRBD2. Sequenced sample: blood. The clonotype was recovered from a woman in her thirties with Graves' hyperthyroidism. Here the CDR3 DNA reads TGTGCCACCAGCGGGAGAATAGGACTAGCGGGGGTCCCTCGGGAGCAGTTCTTC. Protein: CATSGRIGLAGVPREQFF. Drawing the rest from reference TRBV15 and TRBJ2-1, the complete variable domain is DAMVIQNPRYQVTQFGKPVTLSCSQTLNHNVMYWYQQKSSQAPKLLFHYYDKDFNNEADTPDNFQSRRPNTSFCFLDIRSPGLGDTAMYLCATSGRIGLAGVPREQFFGPGTRLTVL.